This T cell receptor (beta chain) was recovered during a study of blood T cell repertoires in COVID-19. Study at large: There were acute and convalescent COVID-19 samples, and they came from the United States, Italy and Spain.

The repertoire was sequenced with immunoSEQ multiplex PCR; TCRdb's copy has only in-frame clones and lacks some. The sample consists of tens of thousands of clones, roughly nine tenths of them appearing once. The CDR3 covers 14 residues. Per germline, CDR1 SGHVS and CDR2 FQNEAQ. With regard to this clone: Its ends do not fully match the called genes, so a read error is possible.

V gene TRBV7-8 combines with J gene TRBJ2-2; 12 bases align to TRBD2. The clonotype comes from an elderly man with acute or convalescent COVID-19. Sequenced: peripheral blood. As DNA, the CDR3 is TGTGCCAGCAGCCTAGCGGGGGGGACCGGGGAGCTGTTTTTT. Its translation: CASSLAGGTGELFF. The complete variable domain, with remaining parts taken from reference TRBV7-8 and TRBJ2-2, reads GAGVSQSPRYKVAKRGQDVALRCDPISGHVSLFWYQQALGQGPEFLTYFQNEAQLDKSGLPSDRFFAERPEGSVSTLKIQRTQQEDSAVYLCASSLAGGTGELFFGEGSRLTVL.